Given below is one TCR beta chain in context. What it binds is unknown. This record belongs to a study of cytomegalovirus exposure and HLA in healthy donors. For the study at large: Out of a few hundred genotyped donors, about 80% belonged to the Caucasian-associated ancestry cluster.

Notes on the study in general: There were several of the most significant clusters that appeared linked to common viral pathogens in a later analysis. According to an earlier analysis, most TCR beta V segments yielded productive rearrangements about 90% or about 30% of the time. Analyzed later, most CMV-associated TCR beta chains appeared HLA-restricted.

This CDR3 contains 12 residues. Germline V lookup: CDR1 LNHDA, CDR2 SQIVND (reference sequence). Unmatched junction bases numbered 7, after V lost 8 bases and J lost 7 bases. This PCR relied on a set of 60 Vbeta primers and 13 Jbeta primers. Sequencing was performed with immunoSEQ multiplex PCR; in TCRdb, only in-frame clones are kept and a portion is missing. The repertoire holds some 180,000 clones, with 70% to 75% as singletons. What was sequenced was PBMCs. The receptor's source is a male donor in good health and CMV-seronegative. The chain is built from TRBV19 and TRBJ1-2; 7 bases map to TRBD1. CDR3 in amino acids: CASSDRASGYTF. CDR3 coding DNA: TGTGCCAGTTCCGACAGGGCTAGTGGCTACACCTTC.